This TCR beta chain was recorded in a study of T cell changes during pregnancy in multiple sclerosis. Method: immunoSEQ multiplex PCR; TCRdb's copy keeps in-frame clones and lacks some. The sample has more than 100,000 clones, roughly nine tenths seen once. The CDR3 has 15 residues. Germline-derived CDR1 and CDR2 are MGHDK and SYGVNS. The ends lost 2 bases at V and 5 bases at J; junction bases unmatched: 5. This clonotype originated in a female donor with multiple sclerosis, enrolled in a pregnancy study. V and J are TRBV25-1 and TRBJ1-5, with 8 bases lining up with TRBD1. The source material was peripheral blood, sampled after pregnancy. The DNA of the CDR3 is TGTGCCAGCAGTGAAGCGAAGACAGGGGATCAGCCCCAGCATTTT. Its translation: CASSEAKTGDQPQHF.